Given below is one T cell receptor beta chain in context. These data come from a study of blood T cell repertoires in COVID-19. About the research overall: Sources were T cells, B-cell-depleted T cells, or PBMCs; the material itself was cDNA or gDNA.

Using immunoSEQ multiplex PCR, the repertoire was profiled, and TCRdb retains in-frame clones only, with some absent. The table shows 450,000 or so clones, with roughly 89% occurring only once. While infection was still active, Seattle patients were enrolled and then followed longitudinally. V lost 10 bases to trimming and J lost 4 bases, with 14 bases between them. The CDR3 covers 13 residues. The sample comprised peripheral blood. This rearrangement joins TRBV12-3 or TRBV12-4 to TRBJ2-1, with a weak D call TRBD2 (6 bases). The receptor's source is a man between 18 and 29 years old with COVID-19, enrolled during active disease. The CDR3 protein is CATRGGAYNEQFF. In nucleotides, the CDR3 is TGTGCCACTCGCGGCGGGGCATACAATGAGCAGTTCTTC.